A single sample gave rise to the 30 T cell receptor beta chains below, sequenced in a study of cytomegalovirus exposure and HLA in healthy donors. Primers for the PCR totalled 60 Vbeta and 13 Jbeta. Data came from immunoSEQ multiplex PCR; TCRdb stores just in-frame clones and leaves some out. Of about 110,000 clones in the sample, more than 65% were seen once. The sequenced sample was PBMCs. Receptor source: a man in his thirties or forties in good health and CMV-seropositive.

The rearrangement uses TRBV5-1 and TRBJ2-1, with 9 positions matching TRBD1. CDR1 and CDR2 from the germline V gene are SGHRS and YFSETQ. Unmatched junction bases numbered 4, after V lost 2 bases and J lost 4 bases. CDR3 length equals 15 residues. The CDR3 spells CASSLRTGEYNEQFF. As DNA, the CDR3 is TGCGCCAGCAGCTTACGGACAGGGGAGTACAATGAGCAGTTCTTC.

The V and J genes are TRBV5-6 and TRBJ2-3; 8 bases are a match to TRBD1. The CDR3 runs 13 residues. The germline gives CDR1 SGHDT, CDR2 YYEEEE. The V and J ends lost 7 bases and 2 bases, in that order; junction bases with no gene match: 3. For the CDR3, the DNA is TGTGCCAGCCTGACAGGGGTCACAGATACGCAGTATTTT. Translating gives CASLTGVTDTQYF.

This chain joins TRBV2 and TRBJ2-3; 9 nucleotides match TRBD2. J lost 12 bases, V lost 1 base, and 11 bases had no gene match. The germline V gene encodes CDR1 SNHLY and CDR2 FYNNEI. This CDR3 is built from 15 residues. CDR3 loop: CASSEDRTSEGSQYF. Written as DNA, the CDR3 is TGTGCCAGCAGTGAAGATCGGACTAGCGAAGGATCTCAGTATTTT.

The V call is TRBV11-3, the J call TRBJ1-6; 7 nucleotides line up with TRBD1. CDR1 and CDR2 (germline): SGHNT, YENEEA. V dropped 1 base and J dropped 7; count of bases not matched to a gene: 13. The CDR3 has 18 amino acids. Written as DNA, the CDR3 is TGTGCCAGCAGCTTAGCCGGGACAGCTGGCTGGGAAAATTCACCCCTCCACTTT. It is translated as CASSLAGTAGWENSPLHF.

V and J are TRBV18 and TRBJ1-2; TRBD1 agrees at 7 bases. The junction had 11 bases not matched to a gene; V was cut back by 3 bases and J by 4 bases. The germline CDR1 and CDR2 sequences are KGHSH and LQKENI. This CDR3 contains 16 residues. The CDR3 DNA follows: TGTGCCAGCTCACCTCTGGACAGGTCAACCTTCTATGGCTACACCTTC. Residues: CASSPLDRSTFYGYTF. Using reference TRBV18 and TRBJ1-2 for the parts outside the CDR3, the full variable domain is NAGVMQNPRHLVRRRGQEARLRCSPMKGHSHVYWYRQLPEEGLKFMVYLQKENIIDESGMPKERFSAEFPKEGPSILRIQQVVRGDSAAYFCASSPLDRSTFYGYTFGSGTRLTVV.

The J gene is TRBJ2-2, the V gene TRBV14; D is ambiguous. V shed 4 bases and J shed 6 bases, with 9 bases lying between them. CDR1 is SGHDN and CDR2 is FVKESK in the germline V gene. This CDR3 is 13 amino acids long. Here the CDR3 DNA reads TGTGCCAGCAGCCCCACAGTGCCCGGGGAGCTGTTTTTT. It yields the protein CASSPTVPGELFF. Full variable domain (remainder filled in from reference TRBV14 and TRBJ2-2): EAGVTQFPSHSVIEKGQTVTLRCDPISGHDNLYWYRRVMGKEIKFLLHFVKESKQDESGMPNNRFLAERTGGTYSTLKVQPAELEDSGVYFCASSPTVPGELFFGEGSRLTVL.

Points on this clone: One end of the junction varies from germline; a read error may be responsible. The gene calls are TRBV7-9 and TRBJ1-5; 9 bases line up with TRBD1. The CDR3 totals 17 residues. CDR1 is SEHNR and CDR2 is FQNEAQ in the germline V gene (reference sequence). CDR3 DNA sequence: TGTTCCAGCAGGTATTCGGCCGGGACAGGGCAAAGTCAGCCCCAGCATTTT. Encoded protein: CSSRYSAGTGQSQPQHF.

CDR3 nucleotide sequence: TGTGCCAGCAGCTTATCTTCAGCCTCGGGGACCCAGTACTTC. Protein sequence: CASSLSSASGTQYF. The rearrangement links TRBV7-2 to TRBJ2-5; no firm D call. The length of the CDR3 is 14 residues. CDR1 and CDR2 from the germline V gene are SGHTA and FQGNSA. V was shortened by 2 bases and J by 7 bases, with 14 bases between the two germline ends.

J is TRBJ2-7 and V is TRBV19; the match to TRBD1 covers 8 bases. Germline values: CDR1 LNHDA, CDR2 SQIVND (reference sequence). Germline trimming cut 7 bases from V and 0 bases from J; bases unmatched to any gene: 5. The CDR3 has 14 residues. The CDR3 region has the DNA TGTGCCAGTAAAAGAACAGGGGGCTCCTACGAGCAGTACTTC. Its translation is CASKRTGGSYEQYF.

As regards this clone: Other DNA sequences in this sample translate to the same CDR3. CDR3 loop: CASSVSGTGDTEAFF. CDR3 nucleotides: TGTGCCAGCAGCGTGTCCGGGACAGGGGACACTGAAGCTTTCTTT. This rearrangement joins TRBV9 to TRBJ1-1; 10 bases match TRBD1. CDR1 and CDR2 (germline): SGDLS, YYNGEE. The CDR3 runs to 15 residues. The V gene end was trimmed by 2 bases and the J gene end by 3 bases; junction bases not matched to a gene: 4. Full variable domain (missing parts from reference TRBV9 and TRBJ1-1): DSGVTQTPKHLITATGQRVTLRCSPRSGDLSVYWYQQSLDQGLQFLIQYYNGEERAKGNILERFSAQQFPDLHSELNLSSLELGDSALYFCASSVSGTGDTEAFFGQGTRLTVV.

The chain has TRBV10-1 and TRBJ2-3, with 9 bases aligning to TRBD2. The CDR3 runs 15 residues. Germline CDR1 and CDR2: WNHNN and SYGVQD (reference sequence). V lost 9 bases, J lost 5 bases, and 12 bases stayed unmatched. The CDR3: CASSLGGGAKDTQYF. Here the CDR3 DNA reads TGCGCCAGTTCTTTGGGCGGGGGGGCGAAAGATACGCAGTATTTT.

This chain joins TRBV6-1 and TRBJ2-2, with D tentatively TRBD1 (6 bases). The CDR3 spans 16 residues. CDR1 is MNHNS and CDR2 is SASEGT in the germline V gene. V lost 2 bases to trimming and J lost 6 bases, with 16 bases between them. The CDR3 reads CASSENRALGSGELFF. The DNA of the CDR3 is TGTGCCAGCAGTGAAAACAGGGCTCTCGGTTCCGGGGAGCTGTTTTTT.

Written as DNA, the CDR3 is TGTGCCAGCAGTCCATTAGTTGACATTCAGTACTTC. This codes for CASSPLVDIQYF. V and J are TRBV2 and TRBJ2-4; D is unresolved. This CDR3 is built from 12 residues. Trimming shortened V by 5 bases and J by 8 bases, and 10 bases separated the two germline ends. Germline V gene lookup returns CDR1 SNHLY and CDR2 FYNNEI.

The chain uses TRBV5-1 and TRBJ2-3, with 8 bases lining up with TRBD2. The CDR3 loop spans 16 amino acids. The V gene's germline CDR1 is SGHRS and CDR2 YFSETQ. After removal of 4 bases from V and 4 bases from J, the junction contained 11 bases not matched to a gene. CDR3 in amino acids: CASSTIAGSSADTQYF. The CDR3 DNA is TGCGCCAGCAGCACAATAGCGGGGTCTAGCGCAGATACGCAGTATTTT.

The CDR3 bases are TGTGCCAGCAGTTACGGCGAGGAAGGCTTGAACACTGAAGCTTTCTTT. Its protein product is CASSYGEEGLNTEAFF. The chain recombines TRBV6-6 with TRBJ1-1; the D is unclear. Trimming shortened V by 2 bases and J by 0 bases, and 13 bases separated the two germline ends. CDR1 and CDR2 from the germline V gene are MNHNY and SVGAGI (reference sequence). There are 16 residues in the CDR3.

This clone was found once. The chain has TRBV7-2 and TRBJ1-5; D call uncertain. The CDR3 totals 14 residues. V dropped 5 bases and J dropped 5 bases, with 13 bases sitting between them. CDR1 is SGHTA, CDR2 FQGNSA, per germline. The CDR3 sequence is CASSPQAEYQPQHF. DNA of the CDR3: TGTGCCAGCAGCCCCCAGGCAGAATATCAGCCCCAGCATTTT.

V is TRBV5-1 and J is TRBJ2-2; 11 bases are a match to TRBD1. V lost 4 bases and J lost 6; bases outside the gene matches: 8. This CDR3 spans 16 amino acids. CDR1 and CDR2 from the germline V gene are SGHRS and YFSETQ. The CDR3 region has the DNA TGCGCCAGCAGCCCGACCGGGACAGGGGGGCCCGGGGAGCTGTTTTTT. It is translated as CASSPTGTGGPGELFF.

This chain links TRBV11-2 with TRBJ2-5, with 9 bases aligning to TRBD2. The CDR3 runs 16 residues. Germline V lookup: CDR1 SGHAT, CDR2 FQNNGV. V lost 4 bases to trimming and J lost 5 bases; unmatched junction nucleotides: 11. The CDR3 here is CASSSFSGGLGETQYF. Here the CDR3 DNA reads TGTGCCAGCAGCTCCTTTAGCGGGGGCCTTGGGGAGACCCAGTACTTC.

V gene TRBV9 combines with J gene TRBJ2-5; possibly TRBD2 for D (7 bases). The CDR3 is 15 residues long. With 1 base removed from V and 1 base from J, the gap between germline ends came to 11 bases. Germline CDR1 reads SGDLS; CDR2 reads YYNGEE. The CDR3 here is CASSVWGGAQETQYF. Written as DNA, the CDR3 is TGTGCCAGCAGCGTATGGGGGGGGGCCCAAGAGACCCAGTACTTC. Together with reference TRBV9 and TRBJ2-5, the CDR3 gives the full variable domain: DSGVTQTPKHLITATGQRVTLRCSPRSGDLSVYWYQQSLDQGLQFLIQYYNGEERAKGNILERFSAQQFPDLHSELNLSSLELGDSALYFCASSVWGGAQETQYFGPGTRLLVL.

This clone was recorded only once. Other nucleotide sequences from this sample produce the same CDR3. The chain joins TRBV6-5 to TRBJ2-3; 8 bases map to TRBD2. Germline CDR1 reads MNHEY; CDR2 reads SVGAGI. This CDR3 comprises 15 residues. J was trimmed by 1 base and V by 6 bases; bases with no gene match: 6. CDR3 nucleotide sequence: TGTGCCAGCAGCCCTCGGGGGGGTGGCACAGATACGCAGTATTTT. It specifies CASSPRGGGTDTQYF.

CDR3 in DNA: TGTGCCAGCGCGGAAGTTATGGTCGCTGAAGCTTTCTTT. This translates into CASAEVMVAEAFF. The chain joins TRBV19 to TRBJ1-1; no firm D call. V lost 9 bases and J lost 6, with 17 bases in between. The CDR3 runs 13 residues. CDR1 and CDR2 (germline): LNHDA, SQIVND (reference sequence).

Here the CDR3 DNA reads TGTGCCAGCAGCGTAGGTTGGGATCTACTAGCGGGGGGTGTCGACGAGCAGTACTTC. Protein sequence: CASSVGWDLLAGGVDEQYF. The chain joins TRBV9 to TRBJ2-7; 12 nucleotides match TRBD2. Germline loops: CDR1 SGDLS, CDR2 YYNGEE. The CDR3 consists of 19 residues. The V and J ends lost 0 bases and 5 bases, in that order; junction bases with no gene match: 15. Looking up the rest from reference TRBV9 and TRBJ2-7 gives the full variable domain: DSGVTQTPKHLITATGQRVTLRCSPRSGDLSVYWYQQSLDQGLQFLIQYYNGEERAKGNILERFSAQQFPDLHSELNLSSLELGDSALYFCASSVGWDLLAGGVDEQYFGPGTRLTVT.

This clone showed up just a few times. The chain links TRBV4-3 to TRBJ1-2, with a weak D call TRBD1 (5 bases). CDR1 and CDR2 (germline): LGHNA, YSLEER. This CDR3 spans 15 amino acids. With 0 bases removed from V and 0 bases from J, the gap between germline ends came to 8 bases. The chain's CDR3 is CASSQEDTSNYGYTF. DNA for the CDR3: TGCGCCAGCAGCCAAGAGGACACCTCTAACTATGGCTACACCTTC.

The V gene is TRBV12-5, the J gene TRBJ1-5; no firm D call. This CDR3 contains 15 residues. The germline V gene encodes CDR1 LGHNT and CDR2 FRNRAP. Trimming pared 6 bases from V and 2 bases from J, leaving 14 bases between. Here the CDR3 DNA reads TGTGCTAGTGGAGGCGAGGGTTACGGCAATCAGCCCCAGCATTTT. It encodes CASGGEGYGNQPQHF.

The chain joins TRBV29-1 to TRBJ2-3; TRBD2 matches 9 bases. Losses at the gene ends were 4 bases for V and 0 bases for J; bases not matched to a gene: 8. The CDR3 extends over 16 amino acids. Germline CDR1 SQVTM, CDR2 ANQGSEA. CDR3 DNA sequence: TGCAGCGTTGCGTCGAGCGGGGGGACTAGCACAGATACGCAGTATTTT. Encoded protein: CSVASSGGTSTDTQYF.

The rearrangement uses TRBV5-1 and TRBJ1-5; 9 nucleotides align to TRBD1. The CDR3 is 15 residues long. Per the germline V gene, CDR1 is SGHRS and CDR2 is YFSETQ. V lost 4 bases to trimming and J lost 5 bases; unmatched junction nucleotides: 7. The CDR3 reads CASSPTGTGYQPQHF. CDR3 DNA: TGCGCCAGCAGCCCGACCGGGACAGGGTATCAGCCCCAGCATTTT.

CDR3 bases: TGTGCCAGCAGCTTGACGGTTTCGGATACGCAGTATTTT. It encodes CASSLTVSDTQYF. V usage is TRBV5-4 and J usage is TRBJ2-3; D call uncertain. The length of the CDR3 is 13 residues. The V end was cut by 1 base, the J end by 6 bases, with 9 bases between. Germline loops: CDR1 SGHNT, CDR2 YYREEE (reference sequence).

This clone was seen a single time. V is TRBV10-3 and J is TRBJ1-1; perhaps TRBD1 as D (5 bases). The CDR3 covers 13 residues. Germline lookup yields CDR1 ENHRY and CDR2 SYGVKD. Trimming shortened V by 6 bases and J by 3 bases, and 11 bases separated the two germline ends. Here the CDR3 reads CAIRSTGDTEAFF. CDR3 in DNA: TGTGCCATCAGATCCACAGGTGACACTGAAGCTTTCTTT.

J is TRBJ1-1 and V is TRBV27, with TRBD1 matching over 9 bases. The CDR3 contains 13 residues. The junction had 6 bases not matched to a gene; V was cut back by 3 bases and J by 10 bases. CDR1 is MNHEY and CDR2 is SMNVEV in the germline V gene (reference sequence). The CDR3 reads CASSLSQGAGAFF. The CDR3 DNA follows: TGTGCCAGCAGTTTGTCACAGGGGGCTGGAGCTTTCTTT.

CDR3 region: CASSLGGQDYGYTF. CDR3 in DNA: TGTGCCAGCAGCTTGGGGGGACAGGACTATGGCTACACCTTC. This chain joins TRBV7-8 and TRBJ1-2, with 8 bases lining up with TRBD1. Per germline, CDR1 SGHVS and CDR2 FQNEAQ. With 3 bases clipped from V and 3 bases from J, the junction kept 3 bases outside the gene matches. This CDR3 comprises 14 residues. Combining the CDR3 with reference TRBV7-8 and TRBJ1-2 gives the whole variable domain GAGVSQSPRYKVAKRGQDVALRCDPISGHVSLFWYQQALGQGPEFLTYFQNEAQLDKSGLPSDRFFAERPEGSVSTLKIQRTQQEDSAVYLCASSLGGQDYGYTFGSGTRLTVV.